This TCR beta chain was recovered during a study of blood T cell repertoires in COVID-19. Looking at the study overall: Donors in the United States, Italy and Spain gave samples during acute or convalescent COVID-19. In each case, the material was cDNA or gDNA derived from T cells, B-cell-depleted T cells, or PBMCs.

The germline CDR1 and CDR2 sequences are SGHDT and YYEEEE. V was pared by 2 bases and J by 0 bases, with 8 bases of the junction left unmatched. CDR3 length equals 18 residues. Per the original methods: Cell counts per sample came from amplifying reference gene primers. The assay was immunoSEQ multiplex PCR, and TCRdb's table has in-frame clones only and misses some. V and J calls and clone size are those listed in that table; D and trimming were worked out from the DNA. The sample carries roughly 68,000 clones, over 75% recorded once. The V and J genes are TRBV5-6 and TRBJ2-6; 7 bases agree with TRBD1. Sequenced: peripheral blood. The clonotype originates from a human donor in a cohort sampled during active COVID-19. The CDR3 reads CASSFRGRGTSGANVLTF. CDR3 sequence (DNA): TGTGCCAGCAGCTTCAGGGGCAGGGGGACCTCTGGGGCCAACGTCCTGACTTTC.